These T cell receptor beta chains were read from a single sample in a study of cytomegalovirus exposure and HLA in healthy donors. Sequencing was performed with immunoSEQ multiplex PCR; in TCRdb, only in-frame clones are kept and a portion is missing. The data contain roughly 89,000 clones, 70% to 90% of them singletons. The sample comprised PBMCs. These receptors were taken from a man aged 18-30 years in good health and CMV-seronegative. Both conserved end residues are part of each CDR3. The D gene is left open where the match is weak. Some rows have no size entry. The others give once, few or many, or a class for an expanded clone.

V	D	J	size	CDR3	DNA
TRBV5-6	TRBD1	TRBJ2-1	.	CASSLTGAFRFGEQFF	TGTGCCAGCAGCTTGACAGGGGCGTTCCGGTTCGGTGAGCAGTTCTTC
TRBV4-2	TRBD2	TRBJ2-1	.	CASSQDRASGPGGEQFF	TGTGCCAGCAGCCAAGATCGGGCTAGCGGACCAGGAGGTGAGCAGTTCTTC
TRBV7-9	TRBD1	TRBJ2-7	once	CASSSKWADRGWDEQYF	TGTGCCAGCAGCTCAAAGTGGGCAGACAGGGGATGGGACGAGCAGTACTTC
TRBV7-9	TRBD2	TRBJ2-7	.	CASSVAASGGYEQYF	TGTGCCAGCAGCGTTGCGGCTAGCGGGGGCTACGAGCAGTACTTC
TRBV6-5	TRBD1	TRBJ1-2	few	CASSYDRVANYGYTF	TGTGCCAGCAGTTACGACAGGGTCGCTAACTATGGCTACACCTTC
TRBV9	.	TRBJ1-4	.	CASSDIGPNEKLFF	TGTGCCAGCAGTGACATTGGCCCCAATGAAAAACTGTTTTTT
TRBV5-1	TRBD2	TRBJ2-5	.	CASTPADKTSVTETQYF	TGCGCCAGCACCCCTGCCGACAAGACTAGCGTAACTGAGACCCAGTACTTC
TRBV29-1	TRBD1	TRBJ2-3	.	CSVLQGARTDTQYF	TGCAGCGTTTTACAGGGGGCGCGTACAGATACGCAGTATTTT
TRBV4-1	.	TRBJ1-3	.	CASSQDPPVGNTIYF	TGCGCCAGCAGCCAAGACCCCCCGGTTGGAAACACCATATATTTT
TRBV7-3	TRBD2	TRBJ2-2	.	CASSLSGAGGELFF	TGTGCCAGCAGCCTAAGCGGGGCCGGCGGGGAGCTGTTTTTT
TRBV4-1	TRBD1	TRBJ1-1	.	CASGGQHTEAFF	TGCGCCAGCGGGGGACAGCACACTGAAGCTTTCTTT
TRBV9	.	TRBJ2-3	.	CASSPAGASTDTQYF	TGTGCCAGCAGCCCCGCGGGGGCTAGCACAGATACGCAGTATTTT
TRBV6-4	.	TRBJ2-3	.	CASRMGGAGGTDTQYF	TGTGCCAGCAGGATGGGGGGGGCAGGGGGCACAGATACGCAGTATTTT
TRBV14	.	TRBJ2-7	few	CASSQDRTVAYEQYF	TGTGCCAGCAGCCAAGATCGAACGGTAGCCTACGAGCAGTACTTC